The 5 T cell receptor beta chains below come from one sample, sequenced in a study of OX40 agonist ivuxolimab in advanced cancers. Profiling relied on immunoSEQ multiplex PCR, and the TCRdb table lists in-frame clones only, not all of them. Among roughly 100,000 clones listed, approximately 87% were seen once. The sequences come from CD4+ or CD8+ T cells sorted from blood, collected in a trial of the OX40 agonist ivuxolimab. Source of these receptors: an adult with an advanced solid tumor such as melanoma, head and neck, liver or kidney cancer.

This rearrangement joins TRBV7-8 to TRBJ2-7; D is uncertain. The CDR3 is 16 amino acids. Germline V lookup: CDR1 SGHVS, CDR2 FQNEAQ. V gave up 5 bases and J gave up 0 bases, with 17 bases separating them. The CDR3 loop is CASSARDRIGSYEQYF. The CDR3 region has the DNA TGTGCCAGCAGCGCTAGGGATAGGATAGGCTCCTACGAGCAGTACTTC.

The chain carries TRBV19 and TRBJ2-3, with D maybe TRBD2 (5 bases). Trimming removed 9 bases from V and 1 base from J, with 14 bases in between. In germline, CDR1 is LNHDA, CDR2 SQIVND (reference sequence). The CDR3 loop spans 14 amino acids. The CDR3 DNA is TGTGCCAGCTTAAGCGGAGGTGGCACAGATACGCAGTATTTT. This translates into CASLSGGGTDTQYF.

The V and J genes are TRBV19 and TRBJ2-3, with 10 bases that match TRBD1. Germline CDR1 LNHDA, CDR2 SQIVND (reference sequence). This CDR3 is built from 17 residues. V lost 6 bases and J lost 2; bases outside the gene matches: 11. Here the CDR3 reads CASSGLYGTGATDTQYF. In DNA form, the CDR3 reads TGTGCCAGTAGCGGCCTCTACGGGACAGGGGCCACAGATACGCAGTATTTT.

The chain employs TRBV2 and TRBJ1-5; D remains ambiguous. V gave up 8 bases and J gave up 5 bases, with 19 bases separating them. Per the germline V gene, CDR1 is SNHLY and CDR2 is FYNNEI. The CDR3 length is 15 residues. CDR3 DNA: TGTGCCAGCGGACCATACAGTATGTCGGATCAGCCCCAGCATTTT. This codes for CASGPYSMSDQPQHF.

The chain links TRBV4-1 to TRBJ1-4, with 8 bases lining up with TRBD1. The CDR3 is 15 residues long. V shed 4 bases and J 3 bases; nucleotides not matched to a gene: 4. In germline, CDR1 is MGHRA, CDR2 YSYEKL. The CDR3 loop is CASSRQQGANEKLFF. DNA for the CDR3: TGCGCCAGCAGCCGCCAACAGGGGGCTAATGAAAAACTGTTTTTT.